This TCR beta chain was observed in a study of cytomegalovirus exposure and HLA in healthy donors. The junction had 12 bases not matched to a gene; V was cut back by 0 bases and J by 10 bases. From germline, CDR1 is MGHRA and CDR2 YSYEKL. There are 17 residues in the CDR3. Both 60 Vbeta primers and 13 Jbeta primers went into the PCR. Data came from immunoSEQ multiplex PCR; TCRdb stores just in-frame clones and leaves some out. The sample lists 120,000 or so clones, around 82% occurring once. The V call is TRBV4-1, the J call TRBJ2-1; 10 bases are a match to TRBD2. Sequencing input: PBMCs. The source is a man aged 30 to 39 in good health and CMV-seropositive. The CDR3 nucleotides are TGCGCCAGCAGCCAAGATGGAGGAGCGGGAGGGCCTCGGGAGCAGTTCTTC. It translates to CASSQDGGAGGPREQFF.